This T cell receptor beta chain was found in a study of blood T cell repertoires in COVID-19. Study-level background: Spain, Italy and the United States supplied samples that represented acute and convalescent COVID-19.

Method: immunoSEQ multiplex PCR; TCRdb's copy keeps in-frame clones and lacks some. The data contain some 390,000 clones, 89% of them singletons. The CDR3 runs 12 residues. The V end lost 5 bases, the J end lost 11 bases, and 16 bases lay between the germline ends. The germline V gene has CDR1 MNHNS and CDR2 SASEGT. Input material: peripheral blood. This clonotype originated in a woman between 40 and 50 years old with COVID-19, enrolled during active disease. The rearrangement links TRBV6-1 to TRBJ2-7, with D possibly TRBD2 on 5 matching bases. The CDR3 DNA follows: TGTGCCAGCAGTAGAGGGTCGGGCTGGGAGTACTTC. This encodes CASSRGSGWEYF.